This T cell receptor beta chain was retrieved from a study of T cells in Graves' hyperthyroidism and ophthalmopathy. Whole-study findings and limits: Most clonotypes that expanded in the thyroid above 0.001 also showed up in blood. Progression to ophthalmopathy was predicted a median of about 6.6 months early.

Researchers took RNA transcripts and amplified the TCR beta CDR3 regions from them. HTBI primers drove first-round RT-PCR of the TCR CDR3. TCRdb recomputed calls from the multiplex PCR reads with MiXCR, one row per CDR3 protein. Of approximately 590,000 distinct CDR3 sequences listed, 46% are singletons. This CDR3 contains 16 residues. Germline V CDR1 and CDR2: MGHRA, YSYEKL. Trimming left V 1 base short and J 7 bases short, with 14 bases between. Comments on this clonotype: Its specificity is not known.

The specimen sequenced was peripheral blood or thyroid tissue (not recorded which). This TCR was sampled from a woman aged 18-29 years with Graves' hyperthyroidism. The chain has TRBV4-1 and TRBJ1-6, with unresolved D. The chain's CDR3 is CASSQGLRGKNSPLHF. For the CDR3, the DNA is TGCGCCAGCAGCCAAGGCCTTCGAGGAAAGAATTCACCCCTCCACTTT.